Given below is one T cell receptor beta chain in context. No antigen is known for it. For sorted subsets, roughly 200 ng DNA per replicate equaled some 27,000 T cell genomes. Libraries were prepared by immunoSEQ multiplex PCR; TCRdb keeps only in-frame clonotypes and omits some of them. This sample yields hundreds of thousands of clones, of which 85% to 95% are seen a single time; nearly 25% belongs to the top ten. This entry is derived from a study of shared clonotypes between healthy human individuals. Naive CD8 cells lacked CD45RO, underwent positive selection for CCR7 and left out terminally differentiated effector memory CD45RA+ cells. Study outcomes and limitations: Depth of sequencing was expected to influence donor clonotype sharing. Represented diversity (both genetic and exposure-history) was limited by the small number of donors. Naive subsets generally had larger estimated richness than memory subsets.

Material: naive CD8+ T cells sorted from blood. The clonotype was recovered from a young man in good health.

CDR3 coding DNA: TGTGCCAGCAGTGCAGGGTCTCTCTATGGCTACACCTTC. It is translated as CASSAGSLYGYTF. The chain recombines TRBV6-5 with TRBJ1-2, with a weak D call TRBD1 (5 bases). This CDR3 is 13 amino acids long. Looked up from germline, CDR1 is MNHEY and CDR2 is SVGAGI. The V gene lost 5 bases and the J gene lost 4 bases, with 11 bases spanning the gap.